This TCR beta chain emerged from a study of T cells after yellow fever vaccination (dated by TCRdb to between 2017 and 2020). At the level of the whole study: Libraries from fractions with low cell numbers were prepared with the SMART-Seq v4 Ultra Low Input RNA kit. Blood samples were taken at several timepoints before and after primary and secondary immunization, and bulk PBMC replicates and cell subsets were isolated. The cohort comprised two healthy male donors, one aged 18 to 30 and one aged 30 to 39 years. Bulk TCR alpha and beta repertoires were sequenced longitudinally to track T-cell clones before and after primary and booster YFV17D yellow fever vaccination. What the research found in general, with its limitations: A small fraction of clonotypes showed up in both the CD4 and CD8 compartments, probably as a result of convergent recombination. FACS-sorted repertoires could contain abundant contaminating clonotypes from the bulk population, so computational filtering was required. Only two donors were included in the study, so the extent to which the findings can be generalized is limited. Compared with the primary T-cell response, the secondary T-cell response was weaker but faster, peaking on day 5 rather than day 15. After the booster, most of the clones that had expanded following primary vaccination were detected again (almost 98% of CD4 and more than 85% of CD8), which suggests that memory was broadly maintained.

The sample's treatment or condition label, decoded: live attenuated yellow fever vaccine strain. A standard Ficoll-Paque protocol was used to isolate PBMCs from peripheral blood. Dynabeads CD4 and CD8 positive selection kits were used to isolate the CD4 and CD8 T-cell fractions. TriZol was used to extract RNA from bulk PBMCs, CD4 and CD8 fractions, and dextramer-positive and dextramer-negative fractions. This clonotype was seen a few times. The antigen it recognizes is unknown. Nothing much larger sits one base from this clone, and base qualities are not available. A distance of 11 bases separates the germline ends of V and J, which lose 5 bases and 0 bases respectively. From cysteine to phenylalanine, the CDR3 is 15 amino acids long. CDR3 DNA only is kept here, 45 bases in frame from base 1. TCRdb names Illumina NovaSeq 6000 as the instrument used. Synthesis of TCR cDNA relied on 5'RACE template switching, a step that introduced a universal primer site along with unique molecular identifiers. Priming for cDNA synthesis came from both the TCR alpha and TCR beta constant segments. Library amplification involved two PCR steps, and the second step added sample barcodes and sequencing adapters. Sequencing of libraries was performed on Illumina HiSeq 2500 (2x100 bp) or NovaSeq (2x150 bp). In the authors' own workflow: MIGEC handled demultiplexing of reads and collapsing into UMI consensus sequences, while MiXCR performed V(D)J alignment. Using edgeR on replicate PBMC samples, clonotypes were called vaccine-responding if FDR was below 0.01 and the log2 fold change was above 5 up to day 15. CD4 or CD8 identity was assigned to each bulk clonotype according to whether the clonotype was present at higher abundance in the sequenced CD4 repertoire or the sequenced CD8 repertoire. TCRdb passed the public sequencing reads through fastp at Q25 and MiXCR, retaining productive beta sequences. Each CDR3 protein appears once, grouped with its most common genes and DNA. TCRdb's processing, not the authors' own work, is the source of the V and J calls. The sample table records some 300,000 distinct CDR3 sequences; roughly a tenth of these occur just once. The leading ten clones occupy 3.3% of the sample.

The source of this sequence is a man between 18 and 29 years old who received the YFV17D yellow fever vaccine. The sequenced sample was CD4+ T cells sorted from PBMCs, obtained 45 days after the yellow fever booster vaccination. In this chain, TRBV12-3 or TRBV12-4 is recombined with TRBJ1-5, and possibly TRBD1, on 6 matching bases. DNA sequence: TGTGCCAGCAGTGTACAGGGAAATAGCAATCAGCCCCAGCATTTT. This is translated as CASSVQGNSNQPQHF.